Following are 10 T cell receptor beta chains from one sample sequenced in a study of T-cell reconstitution after alpha-beta-depleted transplantation in children (dated by TCRdb to the mid-2010s). This specimen's treatment or condition label, interpreted: allogeneic hematopoietic cell transplantation with graft depleted of TCRalphabeta T cells and CD19 B cells. Library preparation was by PCR. Sequencing was carried out with an Illumina HiSeq 2500. TCR libraries were prepared with molecular barcoding, using unique molecular identifiers to normalize TCRbeta repertoire quantification. TCRdb reran the public reads through fastp at Q25 and MiXCR, keeping productive beta chains. Merged by CDR3 protein, the rows form single entries marked with the most common genes and DNA. The sample table records around 960,000 distinct CDR3 sequences; under 30% of these occur just once. The ten largest clones represent over 25% of the sample.

The sample here was PBMCs, mostly from graft donor cells, taken 360 days after TCRalphabeta/CD19-depleted stem cell transplant. The origin of the receptors is a boy under two years old who had a stem cell transplant for SCID, so the T cells may come from the graft donor.

This clonotype turned up a few times. The chain is built from TRBV19 and TRBJ2-7; weak D call: TRBD2 (5 bases). With 0 bases removed from V and 4 bases from J, the gap between germline ends came to 7 bases. The CDR3 sequence is 13 residues long. CDR1 and CDR2 from the germline V gene are LNHDA and SQIVND (reference sequence). The CDR3 here is CASSIEGAYEQYF. Written as DNA, the CDR3 is TGTGCCAGTAGTATAGAGGGAGCTTACGAGCAGTACTTC. The variable domain in full, with the rest retrieved from reference TRBV19 and TRBJ2-7, is DGGITQSPKYLFRKEGQNVTLSCEQNLNHDAMYWYRQDPGQGLRLIYYSQIVNDFQKGDIAEGYSVSREKKESFPLTVTSAQKNPTAFYLCASSIEGAYEQYFGPGTRLTVT.

Written as DNA, the CDR3 is TGTGCCAGCAGTTTAACAAGACCTCCCCATACGCAGTATTTT. Amino acids: CASSLTRPPHTQYF. The J gene is TRBJ2-3, the V gene TRBV28; D unresolved. V was trimmed by 2 bases and J by 7 bases, leaving 13 bases between them. The CDR3 is 14 amino acids. The germline gives CDR1 MDHEN, CDR2 SYDVKM.

This clonotype showed up just a few times. The chain uses TRBV12-3 or TRBV12-4 and TRBJ2-1; D is ambiguous. V lost 7 bases, J lost 8 bases, and 15 bases lay in between. The CDR3 totals 13 residues. CDR3 nucleotides: TGTGCCAGCATAGGACCGGCGGAGTATGAGCAGTTCTTC. This sequence encodes CASIGPAEYEQFF.

In this sample, this clonotype turned up a few times. V usage is TRBV29-1 and J usage is TRBJ2-7, with 8 bases that match TRBD1. This CDR3 comprises 13 residues. Germline V CDR1 and CDR2: SQVTM, ANQGSEA. Germline trimming cut 7 bases from V and 2 bases from J; bases unmatched to any gene: 7. The CDR3 reads CSARTGKTYEQYF. The CDR3 region has the DNA TGCAGCGCCCGGACAGGGAAGACCTACGAGCAGTACTTC.

The chain combines TRBV6-5 with TRBJ2-2; 9 nucleotides agree with TRBD2. The germline V gene has CDR1 MNHEY and CDR2 SVGAGI. With V trimmed by 4 bases and J by 7 bases, 7 bases remained unmatched. The CDR3 consists of 15 residues. As DNA, the CDR3 is TGTGCCAGCAGTTGGCGGGGGGGGGTGGTCGGGGAGCTGTTTTTT. It yields the protein CASSWRGGVVGELFF.

The chain is built from TRBV24-1 and TRBJ2-5; tentative D call: TRBD1 (5 bases). The CDR3 is 15 residues long. V shed 1 base and J shed 4 bases, with 12 bases lying between them. Germline V gene data show CDR1 as KGHDR and CDR2 as SFDVKD. CDR3 coding DNA: TGTGCCACCAGTGATTTCCTTGGGGCGAGAGAGACCCAGTACTTC. As protein: CATSDFLGARETQYF.

The V gene is TRBV20-1, the J gene TRBJ2-4, with a weak D call TRBD1 (6 bases). Germline V lookup: CDR1 DFQATT, CDR2 SNEGSKA (reference sequence). V lost 6 bases, J lost 3 bases, and 18 bases lay in between. The CDR3 is 15 residues long. The CDR3 DNA follows: TGCAGTGCGCCGGGACATTCGTGGGACAAAAACATTCAGTACTTC. Its translation is CSAPGHSWDKNIQYF.

This chain links TRBV28 with TRBJ1-1; no definite D call. This CDR3 region has 14 residues. The germline CDR1 and CDR2 sequences are MDHEN and SYDVKM. The V end lost 7 bases, the J end lost 0 bases, and 12 bases lay between the germline ends. The CDR3 DNA is TGTGCCAGCACAGCGGGTAATTTGAACACTGAAGCTTTCTTT. This translates into CASTAGNLNTEAFF.

This clonotype showed up just a few times. CDR3 in amino acids: CASSPSSEGVREQFF. DNA of the CDR3: TGTGCCAGCAGTCCGAGTAGTGAGGGAGTTAGGGAGCAGTTCTTC. The chain couples TRBV12-3 or TRBV12-4 to TRBJ2-1; D possibly corresponds to TRBD2 (5 bases). With 5 bases removed from V and 10 bases from J, the gap between germline ends came to 21 bases. This CDR3 region has 15 residues.

This clonotype has a handful of counts. The V gene is TRBV2, the J gene TRBJ2-1; 15 nucleotides match TRBD2. The J segment lost 5 bases and the V segment lost 5 bases, leaving 7 bases of the junction unmatched. The CDR3 has 17 residues. Germline V lookup: CDR1 SNHLY, CDR2 FYNNEI. The CDR3 bases are TGTGCCAGCAGTTCCGGGACTAGCGGGGGGTCCCACAATGAGCAGTTCTTC. It specifies CASSSGTSGGSHNEQFF.